The table lists the clone carrying this T cell receptor (beta chain) with a few counts. As yet, its antigen is unknown. This sample is drawn from a study of cytomegalovirus exposure and HLA in healthy donors. Across the study: Unique TCRs from HLA-typed donors, 80 million to 90 million of them, were held in an early data release.

Use of 60 Vbeta and 13 Jbeta primers characterized the PCR. Clones were read by immunoSEQ multiplex PCR, and TCRdb kept only the in-frame ones, dropping some. The top ten clones hold over 15% of a sample with 95,000 to 100,000 clones, around 80% of them seen once. Study results and limitations: Later analysis revealed greater clonal expansion in HLA-associated TCR beta chains than in equally common others. The majority of CMV-associated TCR beta chains were reported as apparently HLA-restricted in a later analysis.

The sequenced material came from PBMCs. This sequence originates from a man aged 60 to 75 in good health and CMV-seropositive.

This CDR3 reads CASSESTGGNQPQHF. DNA for the CDR3: TGTGCCAGCAGTGAATCGACAGGGGGAAATCAGCCCCAGCATTTT. The rearrangement uses TRBV6-4 and TRBJ1-5, with 9 bases fitting TRBD1. This CDR3 comprises 15 residues. Unmatched junction bases numbered 4, after V lost 3 bases and J lost 4 bases. Germline loops: CDR1 MRHNA, CDR2 SNTAGT.